This T cell receptor beta chain was profiled in a study of T cell responses to AZD1222 COVID-19 vaccine (dated by TCRdb to the early 2020s). Study-level background: AZD1222 recipients given second doses at about 4 weeks or at about 12 weeks were pooled, since spike-specific TCR depth and breadth were not found to differ between the two schedules. A total of about 230 trial participants underwent TCR sequencing, of whom some 210 received two doses of AZD1222 and approximately 25 received two doses of the MenACWY control vaccine. Trial participants were enrolled by age into 18-55, 56-69 and 70-plus year subgroups, with approximately 150, 28 and 58 TCR-sequenced participants respectively. The study at large found these results: Most participants were white British and females outnumbered males, and the authors suggested that clonal diversity may have been underestimated. Epitopes outside the regions mutated in the B.1.351 and B.1.1.7 variants were reportedly recognized by nearly half of the unique spike-specific TCRs. Conclusions about previously exposed vaccinees are limited, since just a handful of AZD1222 recipients were seropositive for SARS-CoV-2 at baseline. Because no samples from the day 14 peak response were available, repertoires could be characterized only after the peak T cell response. The 56-69-year group was small, and its depth increase did not reach significance, likely because of low power. After two AZD1222 doses, spike-specific TCR breadth and depth were significantly higher than at day 0 and than in MenACWY recipients. CD4 TCRs associated with the vaccine covered the entire spike protein, and the dominant responses were in regions 160-218 and 743-854.

The CDR3 regions of human TCRbeta chains were analyzed by immunosequencing. Concerning the study's data processing: Repertoire TCRs were checked for matches against a reference library of SARS-CoV-2-specific TCRs that had been generated using the MIRA antigen-specificity platform. Breadth meant the fraction of unique TCRs that were SARS-CoV-2-associated, whereas depth meant the fraction of total T cells that were SARS-CoV-2-associated. Using the MIRA data, every spike-specific TCR was mapped to the spike region that the TCR reacted to and assigned to either a CD4 or a CD8 class. Log10-transformed breadth and depth values were compared by one-way ANOVA with Sidak's multiple comparisons tests. TCRdb carries this immuneACCESS record with in-frame sequences only. Its versions omit some clonotypes, under half of them owing to an unresolved V gene in the studies checked, with the rest unexplained. V and J calls and clone size are given by that table; D and trimming were obtained from the DNA. Here the sample has nearly 90,000 clones; roughly 86% occur a single time. The biggest ten clones account for under 6.5% of the sample.

A few counts support this clone. This clone's antigen is unknown. Base qualities are not at hand, and no much larger clone is one base apart. The time point label of this sample denotes: baseline before first vaccination. The vaccinee samples were drawn from two UK trials, COV001 and COV002, one of which was a single-blind randomized controlled phase 2/3 trial testing AZD1222 (ChAdOx1 nCoV-19) in healthy adults. For TCRbeta chain sequencing, PBMC samples from trial participants were taken at day 0 and at day 28 after the second dose. The germline ends are 15 bases apart after V is trimmed by 4 bases and J by 3 bases. From cysteine to phenylalanine, the CDR3 is 15 amino acids long. The DNA shown is the 45-base CDR3, in frame from base 1. CDR1 and CDR2 are read off the germline V gene (reference sequence) as LGHDT and YNNKEL.

The rearrangement combines TRBV3-1 (or the pseudogene TRBV3-2) with TRBJ1-1; 6 matching bases give a weak D call of TRBD1. The sequence came from an adult in good health. The sample consisted of peripheral blood, taken on day 0 of AZD1222 vaccination. This receptor has the CDR3 CASSRGQMGDTEAFF. The DNA reads as follows: TGTGCCAGCAGCCGCGGACAGATGGGGGACACTGAAGCTTTCTTT.